This TCR beta chain was captured in a study of T cells in localized non-small cell lung cancer. V shed 3 bases and J shed 8 bases, with 13 bases lying between them. CDR1 GTSNPN and CDR2 SVGIG come from the germline V gene (reference sequence). This CDR3 region has 13 residues. Study-level findings and limits: Maximal T cell clonality occurred in uninvolved adjacent lung, with tumor ranking below it. For the top 100 tumor clones, a median about 62 also appeared in adjacent lung. Higher T cell density in the blood was associated with longer overall survival, whereas higher adjacent-lung clonality associated with shorter survival.

On this clone: Its cognate antigen is unknown.

TCRdb's table, derived via immunoSEQ multiplex PCR, lists solely in-frame clones and lacks some. Here the sample spans about 56,000 clones, 70% to 90% being singletons. The receptor's source is a woman aged 35 to 75 with stage I lung adenocarcinoma. The specimen comprised peripheral blood, sampled before any cancer treatment. The chain uses TRBV30 and TRBJ2-2, with D unclear. This CDR3 is CAWSYDLGGELFF. CDR3 DNA sequence: TGTGCCTGGAGCTACGACCTCGGGGGGGAGCTGTTTTTT.